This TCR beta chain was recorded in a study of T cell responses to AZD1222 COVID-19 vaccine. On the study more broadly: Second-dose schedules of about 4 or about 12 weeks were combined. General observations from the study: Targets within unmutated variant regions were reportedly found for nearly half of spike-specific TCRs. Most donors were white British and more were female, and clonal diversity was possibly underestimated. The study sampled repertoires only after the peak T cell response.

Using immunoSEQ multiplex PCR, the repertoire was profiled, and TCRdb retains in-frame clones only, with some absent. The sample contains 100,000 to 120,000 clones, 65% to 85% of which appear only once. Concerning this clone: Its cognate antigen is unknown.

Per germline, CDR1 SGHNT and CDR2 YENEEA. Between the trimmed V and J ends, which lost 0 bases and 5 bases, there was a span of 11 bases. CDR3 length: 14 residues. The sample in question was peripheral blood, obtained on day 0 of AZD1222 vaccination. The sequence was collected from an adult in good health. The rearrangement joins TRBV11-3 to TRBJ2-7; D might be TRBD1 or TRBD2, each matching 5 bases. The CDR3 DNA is TGTGCCAGCAGCTTAGATGGGGGAATAAACGAGCAGTACTTC. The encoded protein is CASSLDGGINEQYF. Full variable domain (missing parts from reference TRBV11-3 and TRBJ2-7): EAGVVQSPRYKIIEKKQPVAFWCNPISGHNTLYWYLQNLGQGPELLIRYENEEAVDDSQLPKDRFSAERLKGVDSTLKIQPAELGDSAVYLCASSLDGGINEQYFGPGTRLTVT.